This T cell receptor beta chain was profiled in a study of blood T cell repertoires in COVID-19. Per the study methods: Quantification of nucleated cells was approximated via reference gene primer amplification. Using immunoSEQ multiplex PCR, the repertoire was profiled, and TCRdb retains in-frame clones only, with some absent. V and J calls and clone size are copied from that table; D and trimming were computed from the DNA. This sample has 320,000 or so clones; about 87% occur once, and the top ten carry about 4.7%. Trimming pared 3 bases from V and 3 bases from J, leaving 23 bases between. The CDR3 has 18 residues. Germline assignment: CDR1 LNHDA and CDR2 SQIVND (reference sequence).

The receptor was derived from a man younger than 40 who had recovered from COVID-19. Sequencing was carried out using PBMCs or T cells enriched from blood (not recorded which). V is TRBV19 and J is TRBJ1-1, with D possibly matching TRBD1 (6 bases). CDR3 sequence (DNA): TGTGCCAGTAGTATTACAGGGAGCTGGGTTTTAAGGGACACTGAAGCTTTCTTT. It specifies CASSITGSWVLRDTEAFF.